This T cell receptor (beta chain) derives from a study of a mutant IDH1 vaccine in newly diagnosed glioma. In regard to this clone: Antigen specificity is unknown.

The time point: week 47, end of study. Doses consisted of 300 ug of mutant IDH1 20-mer peptide each, paired with topical imiquimod. Assay used: immunoSEQ multiplex PCR; TCRdb lists only in-frame clones, some missing. Found here are approximately 56,000 clones, 75% of them singletons; the top ten hold around 5%. This sequence originates from a man aged 50 to 59 with glioma. The sequenced sample was PBMCs, obtained from a glioma patient whose treatment included an IDH1 peptide vaccine.

The CDR3 nucleotides are TGTGCCAGCAGTTACTCGAACAGGGGGCAACATGGCTACACCTTC. This encodes CASSYSNRGQHGYTF. This chain uses TRBV6-5 with TRBJ1-2, with 9 positions matching TRBD1. The length of the CDR3 is 15 residues. The junction had 5 bases not matched to a gene; V was cut back by 0 bases and J by 6 bases. Germline V gene lookup returns CDR1 MNHEY and CDR2 SVGAGI.